This is a list of T cell receptor beta chains from one sample in a study of blood T cell repertoires in COVID-19. Here immunoSEQ multiplex PCR was the method, and the copy in TCRdb shows in-frame clones only, minus some. Of 380,000 or so clones listed, roughly 90% are singletons. The sample comprised PBMCs or T cells enriched from blood (not recorded which). Source of these receptors: a woman in her thirties or forties with acute COVID-19. Each CDR3 is given with its conserved first and last residue. Fields, in order: clone size, D gene, V gene, J gene, CDR3 protein, CDR3 DNA. D genes are given only for firm matches. Size values are once, few and many counts, or a class for expanded clones, and some rows have none.

>-|TRBD1|TRBV6-1|TRBJ1-2
CASSEVLLDRGLSGYTF
TGTGCCAGCAGTGAAGTGTTGCTTGACAGGGGGCTTTCCGGCTACACCTTC
>-|-|TRBV2|TRBJ1-2
CASSEGRWTF
TGTGCCAGCAGTGAAGGGAGGTGGACCTTC
>-|TRBD1|TRBV7-2|TRBJ1-2
CASSLRTGSYGYTF
TGTGCCAGCAGCCTCCGGACAGGAAGCTATGGCTACACCTTC
>-|-|TRBV7-9|TRBJ1-2
CASSLRGGYTF
TGTGCCAGCAGCTTAAGAGGTGGCTACACCTTC
>-|TRBD1|TRBV18|TRBJ2-7
CASSSGQPYEQYF
TGTGCCAGCTCATCGGGACAGCCCTACGAGCAGTACTTC
>-|-|TRBV4-1|TRBJ1-3
CASSQDPSSGNTIYF
TGCGCCAGCAGCCAAGATCCCAGCTCTGGAAACACCATATATTTT
>once|TRBD1|TRBV7-9|TRBJ2-7
CASSSSDRVARYF
TGTGCCAGCAGCTCCTCGGACAGGGTTGCGCGGTACTTC
>-|-|TRBV4-1|TRBJ2-7
CASSSGTPYEQYF
TGCGCCAGCAGCTCCGGGACACCCTACGAGCAGTACTTC
>-|TRBD1|TRBV19|TRBJ1-5
CASSPTGNNQPQHF
TGTGCCAGTAGCCCGACAGGGAATAATCAGCCCCAGCATTTT
>-|TRBD1|TRBV11-2|TRBJ1-2
CASSFQGQGFGYTF
TGTGCCAGCAGCTTTCAAGGACAGGGATTTGGCTACACCTTC
>-|TRBD2|TRBV5-1|TRBJ2-3
CASSKSGGADTQYF
TGCGCCAGCAGCAAAAGCGGGGGGGCCGATACGCAGTATTTT
>-|-|TRBV11-3|TRBJ2-5
CASSLGRVGTQYF
TGTGCCAGCAGCCTTGGGAGAGTTGGAACCCAGTACTTC
>-|-|TRBV19|TRBJ2-1
CASSIGSGLNNEQFF
TGTGCCAGTAGTATCGGGTCGGGACTCAACAATGAGCAGTTCTTC
>-|-|TRBV19|TRBJ1-1
CASSILLTGNTEAFF
TGTGCCAGTAGTATCCTTCTAACGGGGAACACTGAAGCTTTCTTT
>-|TRBD1|TRBV19|TRBJ1-5
CASSESGTGSQPQHF
TGTGCCAGTAGTGAGTCCGGGACAGGAAGCCAGCCCCAGCATTTT
>many|TRBD1|TRBV2|TRBJ1-1
CASRDIGQGEELKLQAFF
TGTGCCAGCAGAGATATTGGACAGGGAGAAGAACTGAAGCTCCAAGCTTTCTTT